Sequencing of this TCR beta chain was carried out in a study of cytomegalovirus exposure and HLA in healthy donors. Background on the study: Earlier results showed 90 million to 120 million unique TCR beta sequences derived from approximately 170 million T cells. Study findings and constraints: The study labeled around 160 TCR beta chains cytomegalovirus-associated. With later analysis, a missense DCLRE1C variant became linked to TCR beta V- and J-gene trimming.

With respect to this clone: Antigen unknown. The junction does not match germline at one end; this may be a read error.

PCR employed 60 Vbeta and 13 Jbeta primers. Clones were sequenced by immunoSEQ multiplex PCR, and TCRdb holds only the in-frame ones, with some missing. The sample table includes tens of thousands of clones. Germline CDR1 is SSHAT and CDR2 is FNYEAQ (reference sequence). The CDR3 runs 14 residues. Material for sequencing was PBMCs. This receptor was obtained from a man between 50 and 59 years old in good health and CMV-seronegative. V and J are TRBV7-7 and TRBJ2-5, with D possibly matching TRBD2 (6 bases). The CDR3 coding sequence is TGTGCTAGCAGCCCGAATAGCGGACAAGAGACCCAGTACTTC. Amino acid sequence: CASSPNSGQETQYF.